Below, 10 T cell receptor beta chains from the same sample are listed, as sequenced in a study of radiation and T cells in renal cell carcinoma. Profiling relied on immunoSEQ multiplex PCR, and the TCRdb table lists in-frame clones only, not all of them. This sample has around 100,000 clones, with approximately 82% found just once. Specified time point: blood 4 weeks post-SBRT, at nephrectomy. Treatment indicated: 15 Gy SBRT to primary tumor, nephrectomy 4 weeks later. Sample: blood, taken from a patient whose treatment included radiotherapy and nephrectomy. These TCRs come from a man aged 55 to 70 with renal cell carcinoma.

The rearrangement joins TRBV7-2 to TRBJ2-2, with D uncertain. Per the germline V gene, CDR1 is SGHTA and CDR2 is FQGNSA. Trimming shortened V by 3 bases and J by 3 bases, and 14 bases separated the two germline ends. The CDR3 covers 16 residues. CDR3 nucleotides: TGTGCCAGCAGCTTCTCTTCAAGATCGTACACCGGGGAGCTGTTTTTT. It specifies CASSFSSRSYTGELFF.

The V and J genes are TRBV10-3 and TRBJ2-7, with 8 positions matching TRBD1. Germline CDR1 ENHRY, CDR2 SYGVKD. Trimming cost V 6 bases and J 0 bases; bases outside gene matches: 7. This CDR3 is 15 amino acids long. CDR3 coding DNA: TGTGCCATCAGCAAGGACAGGGCTAACTCCTACGAGCAGTACTTC. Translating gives CAISKDRANSYEQYF.

CDR3 DNA: TGTGCCAGTGCACCCCGGACAGGGCTCACAGATACGCAGTATTTT. Protein: CASAPRTGLTDTQYF. The chain recombines TRBV19 with TRBJ2-3; 8 nucleotides align to TRBD1. The junction had 9 bases not matched to a gene; V was cut back by 8 bases and J by 2 bases. The CDR3 has 15 amino acids. The germline CDR1 and CDR2 sequences are LNHDA and SQIVND (reference sequence). The complete variable domain, with remaining parts taken from reference TRBV19 and TRBJ2-3, reads DGGITQSPKYLFRKEGQNVTLSCEQNLNHDAMYWYRQDPGQGLRLIYYSQIVNDFQKGDIAEGYSVSREKKESFPLTVTSAQKNPTAFYLCASAPRTGLTDTQYFGPGTRLTVL.

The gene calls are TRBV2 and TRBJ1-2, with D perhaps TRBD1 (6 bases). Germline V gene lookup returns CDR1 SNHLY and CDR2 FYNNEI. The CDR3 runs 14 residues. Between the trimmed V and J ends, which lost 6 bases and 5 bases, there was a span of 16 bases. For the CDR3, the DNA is TGTGCCAGCAGAGGGATAGGGGGGGAGTATGGCTACACCTTC. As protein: CASRGIGGEYGYTF.

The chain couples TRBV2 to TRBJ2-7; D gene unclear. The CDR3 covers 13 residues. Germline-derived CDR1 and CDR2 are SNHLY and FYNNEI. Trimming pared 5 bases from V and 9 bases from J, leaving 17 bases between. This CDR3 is CASSYTVLRGQYF. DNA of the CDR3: TGTGCCAGCAGTTACACCGTTCTACGAGGGCAGTACTTC.

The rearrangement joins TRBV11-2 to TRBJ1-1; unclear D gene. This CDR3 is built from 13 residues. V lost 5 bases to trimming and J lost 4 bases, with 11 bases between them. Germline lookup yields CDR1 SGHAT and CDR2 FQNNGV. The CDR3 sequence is CASSAGLGTEAFF. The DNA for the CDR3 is TGTGCCAGCAGCGCCGGGTTAGGCACTGAAGCTTTCTTT.

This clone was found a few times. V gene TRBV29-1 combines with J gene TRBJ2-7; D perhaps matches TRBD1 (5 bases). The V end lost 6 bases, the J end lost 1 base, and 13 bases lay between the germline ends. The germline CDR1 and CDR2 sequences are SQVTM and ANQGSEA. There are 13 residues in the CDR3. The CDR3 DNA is TGCAGCGTGTCCAGGGTAGGATCCTACGAGCAGTACTTC. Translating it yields CSVSRVGSYEQYF.

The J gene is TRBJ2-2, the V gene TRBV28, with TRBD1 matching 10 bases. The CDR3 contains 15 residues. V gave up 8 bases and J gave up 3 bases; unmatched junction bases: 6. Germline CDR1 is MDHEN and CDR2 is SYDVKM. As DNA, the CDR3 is TGTGCCAGCCTGGGACAGGGGCGGGACACCGGGGAGCTGTTTTTT. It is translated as CASLGQGRDTGELFF.

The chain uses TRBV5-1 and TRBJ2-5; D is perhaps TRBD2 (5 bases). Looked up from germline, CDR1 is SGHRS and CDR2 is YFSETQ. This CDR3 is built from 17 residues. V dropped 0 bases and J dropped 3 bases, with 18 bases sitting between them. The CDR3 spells CASSLGYRGSGEETQYF. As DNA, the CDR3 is TGCGCCAGCAGCTTGGGATATCGGGGTTCTGGGGAAGAGACCCAGTACTTC.

The chain's CDR3 is CASSFSLAGYEQYF. The CDR3 nucleotides read TGTGCCAGCAGTTTTAGTCTAGCGGGATACGAGCAGTACTTC. The V call is TRBV27, the J call TRBJ2-7; 9 positions agree with TRBD2. There are 14 residues in the CDR3. Trimming took 3 bases from V and 4 from J; bases not matched to a gene: 4. Germline CDR1 MNHEY, CDR2 SMNVEV (reference sequence).